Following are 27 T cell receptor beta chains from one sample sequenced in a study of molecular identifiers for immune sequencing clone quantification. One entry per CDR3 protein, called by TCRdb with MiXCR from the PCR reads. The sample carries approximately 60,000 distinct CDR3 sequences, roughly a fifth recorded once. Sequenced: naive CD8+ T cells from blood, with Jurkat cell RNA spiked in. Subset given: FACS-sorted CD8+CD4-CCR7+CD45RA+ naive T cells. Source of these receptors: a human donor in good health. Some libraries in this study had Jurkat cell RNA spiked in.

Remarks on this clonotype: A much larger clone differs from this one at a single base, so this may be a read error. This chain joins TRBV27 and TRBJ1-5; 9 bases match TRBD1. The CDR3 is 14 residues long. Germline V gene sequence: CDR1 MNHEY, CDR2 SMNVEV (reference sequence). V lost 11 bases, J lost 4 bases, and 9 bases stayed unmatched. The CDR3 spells CACGRTGANQPQHF. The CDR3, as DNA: TGTGCCTGCGGAAGGACAGGGGCAAATCAGCCCCAGCATTTT.

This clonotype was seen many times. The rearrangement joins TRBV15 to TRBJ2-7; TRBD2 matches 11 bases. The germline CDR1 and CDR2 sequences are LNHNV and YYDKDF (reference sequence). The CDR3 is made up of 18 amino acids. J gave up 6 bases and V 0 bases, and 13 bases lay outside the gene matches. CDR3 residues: CATSRDTPGTSGSPEQYF. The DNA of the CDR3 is TGTGCCACCAGCAGAGATACTCCCGGTACTAGCGGGAGCCCCGAGCAGTACTTC.

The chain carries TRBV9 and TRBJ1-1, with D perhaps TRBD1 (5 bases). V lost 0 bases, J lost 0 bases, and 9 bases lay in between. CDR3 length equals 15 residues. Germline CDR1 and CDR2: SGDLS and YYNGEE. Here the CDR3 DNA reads TGTGCCAGCAGCGTAGCTACGGGGCTGAACACTGAAGCTTTCTTT. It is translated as CASSVATGLNTEAFF.

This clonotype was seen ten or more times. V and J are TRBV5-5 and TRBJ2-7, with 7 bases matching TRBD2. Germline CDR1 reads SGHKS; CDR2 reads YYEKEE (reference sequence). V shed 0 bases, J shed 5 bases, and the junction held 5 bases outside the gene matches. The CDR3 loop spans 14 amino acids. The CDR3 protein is CASSLGPGGDEQYF. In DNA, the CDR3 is TGTGCCAGCAGCTTGGGTCCGGGAGGCGACGAGCAGTACTTC.

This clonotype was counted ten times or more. The CDR3 protein is CASRVLRTPVRYEQYF. The CDR3 region has the DNA TGCGCCAGCAGAGTTCTCAGGACCCCTGTGAGATACGAGCAGTACTTC. The chain has TRBV10-1 and TRBJ2-7, with D unclear. The length of the CDR3 is 16 residues. The germline V and J ends were trimmed by 6 bases and 4 bases, with 22 bases remaining between them. Germline CDR1 reads WNHNN; CDR2 reads SYGVQD (reference sequence).

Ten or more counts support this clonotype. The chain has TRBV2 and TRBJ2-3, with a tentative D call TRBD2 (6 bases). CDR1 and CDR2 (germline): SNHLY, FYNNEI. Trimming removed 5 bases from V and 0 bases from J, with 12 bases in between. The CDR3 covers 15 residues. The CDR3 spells CASSTGLTSTDTQYF. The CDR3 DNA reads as TGTGCCAGCAGTACGGGACTGACTAGCACAGATACGCAGTATTTT.

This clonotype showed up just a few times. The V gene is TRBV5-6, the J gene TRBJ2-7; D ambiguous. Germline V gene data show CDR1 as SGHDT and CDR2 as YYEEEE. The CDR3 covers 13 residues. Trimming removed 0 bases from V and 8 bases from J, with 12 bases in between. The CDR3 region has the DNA TGTGCCAGCAGCTTGGGGCCTTCGGGCAAGCAGTACTTC. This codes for CASSLGPSGKQYF.

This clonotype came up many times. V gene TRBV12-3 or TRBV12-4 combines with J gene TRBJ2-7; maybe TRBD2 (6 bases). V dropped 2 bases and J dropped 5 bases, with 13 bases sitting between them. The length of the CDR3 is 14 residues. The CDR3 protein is CASSLWDSRHEQYF. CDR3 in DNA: TGTGCCAGCAGTTTATGGGACTCACGCCACGAGCAGTACTTC.

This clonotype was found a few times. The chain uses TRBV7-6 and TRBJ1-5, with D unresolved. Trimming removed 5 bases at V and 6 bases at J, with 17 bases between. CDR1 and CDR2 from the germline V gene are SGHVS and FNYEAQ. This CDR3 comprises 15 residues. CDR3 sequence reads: CASSRGPLGGQPQHF. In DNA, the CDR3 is TGTGCCAGCAGCCGAGGACCTCTGGGAGGTCAGCCCCAGCATTTT.

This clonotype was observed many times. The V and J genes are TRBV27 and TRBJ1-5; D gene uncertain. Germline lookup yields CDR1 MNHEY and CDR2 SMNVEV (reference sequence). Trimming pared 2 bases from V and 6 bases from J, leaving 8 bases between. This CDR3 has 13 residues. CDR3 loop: CASSLRVLQPQHF. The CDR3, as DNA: TGTGCCAGCAGTTTAAGGGTTCTTCAGCCCCAGCATTTT.

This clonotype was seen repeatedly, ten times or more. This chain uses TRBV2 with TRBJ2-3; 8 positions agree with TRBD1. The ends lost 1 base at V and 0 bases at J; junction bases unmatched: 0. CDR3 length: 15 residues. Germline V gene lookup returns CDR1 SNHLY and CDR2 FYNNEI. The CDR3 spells CASSEGTGSTDTQYF. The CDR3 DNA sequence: TGTGCCAGCAGTGAAGGGACAGGGAGCACAGATACGCAGTATTTT. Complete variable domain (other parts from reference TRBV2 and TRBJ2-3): EPEVTQTPSHQVTQMGQEVILRCVPISNHLYFYWYRQILGQKVEFLVSFYNNEISEKSEIFDDQFSVERPDGSNFTLKIRSTKLEDSAMYFCASSEGTGSTDTQYFGPGTRLTVL.

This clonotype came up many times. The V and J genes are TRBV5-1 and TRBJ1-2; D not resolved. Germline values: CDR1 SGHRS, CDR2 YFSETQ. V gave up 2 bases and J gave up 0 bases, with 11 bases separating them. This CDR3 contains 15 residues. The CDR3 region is CASSLEFGANYGYTF. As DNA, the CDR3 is TGCGCCAGCAGCTTAGAGTTTGGGGCTAACTATGGCTACACCTTC.

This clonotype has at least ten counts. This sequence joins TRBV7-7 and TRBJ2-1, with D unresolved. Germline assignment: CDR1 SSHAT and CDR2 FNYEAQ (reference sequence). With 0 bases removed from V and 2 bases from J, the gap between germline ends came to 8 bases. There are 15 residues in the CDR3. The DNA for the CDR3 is TGTGCCAGCAGCTTAGCTAGTTCTCCCTACAATGAGCAGTTCTTC. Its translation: CASSLASSPYNEQFF.

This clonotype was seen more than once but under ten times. The CDR3 reads CASSFFGELYEQYF. In DNA, the CDR3 is TGTGCCAGCAGCTTCTTCGGCGAATTATACGAGCAGTACTTC. The rearrangement uses TRBV7-2 and TRBJ2-7; D gene ambiguous. The germline V gene has CDR1 SGHTA and CDR2 FQGNSA. This CDR3 region has 14 residues. The germline V and J ends were trimmed by 3 bases and 4 bases, with 13 bases remaining between them.

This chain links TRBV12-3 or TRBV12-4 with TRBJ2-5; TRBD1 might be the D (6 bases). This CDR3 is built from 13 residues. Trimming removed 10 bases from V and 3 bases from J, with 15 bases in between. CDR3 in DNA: TGTGCCACCCGGGACAACCAGAAAGAGACCCAGTACTTC. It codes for CATRDNQKETQYF.

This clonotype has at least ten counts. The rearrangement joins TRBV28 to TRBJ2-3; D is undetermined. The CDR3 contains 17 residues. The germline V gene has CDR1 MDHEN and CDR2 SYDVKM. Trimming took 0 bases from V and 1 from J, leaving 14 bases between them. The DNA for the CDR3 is TGTGCCAGCAGTTTATGGGGGTCTAGATCCGGCACAGATACGCAGTATTTT. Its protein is CASSLWGSRSGTDTQYF.

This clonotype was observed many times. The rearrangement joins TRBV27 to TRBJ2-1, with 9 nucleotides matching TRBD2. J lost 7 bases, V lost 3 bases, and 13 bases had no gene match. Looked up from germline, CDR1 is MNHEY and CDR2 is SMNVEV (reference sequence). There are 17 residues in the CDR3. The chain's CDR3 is CASSFLLGGLARNEQFF. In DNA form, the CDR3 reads TGTGCCAGCAGTTTTCTCTTAGGGGGACTAGCCAGAAATGAGCAGTTCTTC.

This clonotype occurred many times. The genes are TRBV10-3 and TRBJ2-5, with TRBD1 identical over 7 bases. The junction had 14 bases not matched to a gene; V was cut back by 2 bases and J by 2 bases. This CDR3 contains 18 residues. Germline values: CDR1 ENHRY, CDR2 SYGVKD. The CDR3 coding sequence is TGTGCCATCAGTGAGACCAACCAGTGGACAGGAGGACAAGAGACCCAGTACTTC. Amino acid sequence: CAISETNQWTGGQETQYF.

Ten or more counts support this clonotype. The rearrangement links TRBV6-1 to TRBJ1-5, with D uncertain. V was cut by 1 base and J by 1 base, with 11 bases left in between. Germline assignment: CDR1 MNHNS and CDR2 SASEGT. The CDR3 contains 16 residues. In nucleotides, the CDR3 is TGTGCCAGCAGTGAAGTCGGGCAGCCAAGCAATCAGCCCCAGCATTTT. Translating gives CASSEVGQPSNQPQHF.

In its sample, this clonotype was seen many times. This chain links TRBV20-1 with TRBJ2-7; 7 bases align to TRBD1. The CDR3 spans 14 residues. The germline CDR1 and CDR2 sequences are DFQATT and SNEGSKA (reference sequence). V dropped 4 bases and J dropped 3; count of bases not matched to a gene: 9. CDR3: CSAIGQDPIYEQYF. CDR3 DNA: TGCAGTGCTATTGGACAGGATCCTATCTACGAGCAGTACTTC.

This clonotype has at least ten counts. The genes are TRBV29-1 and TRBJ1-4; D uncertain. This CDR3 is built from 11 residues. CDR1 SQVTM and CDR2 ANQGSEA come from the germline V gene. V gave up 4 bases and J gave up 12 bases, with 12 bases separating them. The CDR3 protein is CSVGFGVELFF. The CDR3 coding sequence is TGCAGCGTTGGGTTCGGGGTAGAACTGTTTTTT.

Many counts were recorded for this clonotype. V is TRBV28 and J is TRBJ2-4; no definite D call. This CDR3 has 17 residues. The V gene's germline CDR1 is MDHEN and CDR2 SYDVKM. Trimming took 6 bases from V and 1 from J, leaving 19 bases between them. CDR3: CASRQGPRSSAKNIQYF. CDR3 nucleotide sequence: TGTGCCAGCAGACAAGGCCCCAGGTCATCGGCCAAAAACATTCAGTACTTC.

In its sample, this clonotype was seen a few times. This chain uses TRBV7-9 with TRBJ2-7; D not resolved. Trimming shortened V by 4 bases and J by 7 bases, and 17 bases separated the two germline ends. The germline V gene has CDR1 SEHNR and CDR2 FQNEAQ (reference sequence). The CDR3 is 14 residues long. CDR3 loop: CASSSPIGPLEQYF. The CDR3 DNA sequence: TGTGCCAGCAGCTCCCCCATAGGGCCCTTGGAGCAGTACTTC.

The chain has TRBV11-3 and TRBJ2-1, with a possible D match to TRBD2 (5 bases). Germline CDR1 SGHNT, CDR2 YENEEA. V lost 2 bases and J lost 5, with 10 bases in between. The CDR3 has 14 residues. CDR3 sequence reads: CASSLLRGDNEQFF. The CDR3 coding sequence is TGTGCCAGCAGCTTACTCCGGGGTGACAATGAGCAGTTCTTC.

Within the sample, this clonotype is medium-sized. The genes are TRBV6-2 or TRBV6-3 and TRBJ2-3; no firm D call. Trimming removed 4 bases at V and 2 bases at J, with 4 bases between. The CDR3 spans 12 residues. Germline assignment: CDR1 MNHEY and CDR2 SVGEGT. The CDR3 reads CASSSFTDTQYF. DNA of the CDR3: TGTGCCAGCAGTTCTTTCACAGATACGCAGTATTTT.

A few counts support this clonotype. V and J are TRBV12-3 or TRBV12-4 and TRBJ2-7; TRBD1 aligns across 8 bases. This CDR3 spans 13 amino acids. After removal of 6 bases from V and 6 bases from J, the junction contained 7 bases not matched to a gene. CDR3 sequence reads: CASRSWTGSEQYF. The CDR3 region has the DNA TGTGCCAGCAGATCCTGGACAGGGTCCGAGCAGTACTTC.

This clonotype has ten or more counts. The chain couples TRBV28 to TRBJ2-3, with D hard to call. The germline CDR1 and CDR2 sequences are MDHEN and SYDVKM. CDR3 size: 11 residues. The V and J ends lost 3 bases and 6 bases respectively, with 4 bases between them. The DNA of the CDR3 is TGTGCCAGCAGTTTCGCGGATACGCAGTATTTT. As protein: CASSFADTQYF.